This section outlines one T cell receptor beta chain sequence together with its context. This sample was included in a study of blood T cell repertoires in COVID-19. Overall study: Acute and convalescent COVID-19 samples came from the United States, Italy and Spain. PBMCs, B-cell-depleted T cells, or T cells provided the cDNA or gDNA that made up the material.

Per the original data handling: Scientists estimated how many nucleated cells there were by amplifying reference gene primers. Some clones are missing from TCRdb's copy, which holds only in-frame ones; the method was immunoSEQ multiplex PCR. V, J and clone size are those of that table, while D and trimming were read from the DNA. The sample lists roughly 80,000 clones; approximately 82% were seen once. The junction had 0 bases not matched to a gene; V was cut back by 0 bases and J by 4 bases. Germline V gene sequence: CDR1 SGDLS, CDR2 YYNGEE. The CDR3 runs to 15 residues. The V gene is TRBV9, the J gene TRBJ2-2; 10 bases fit TRBD1. This TCR came from a human donor in a cohort sampled during active COVID-19. The specimen sequenced was peripheral blood. CDR3 amino acids: CASSVGTGGTGELFF. In DNA form, the CDR3 reads TGTGCCAGCAGCGTAGGGACAGGGGGCACCGGGGAGCTGTTTTTT.